This section outlines one TCR beta chain sequence together with its context. Its antigen is still unknown. As the method of synthesis, 5'RACE template switching with UMIs yielded TCR beta cDNA. TCRdb reprocessed the 5' RACE reads, with one entry per CDR3 protein and no DNA. Its table records approximately 420,000 distinct CDR3 sequences. These data originate in a study of T cells expressing NK-cell markers. The CDR3 consists of 14 residues. The germline CDR1 and CDR2 sequences are MGHRA and YSYEKL. Points from the study as a whole: In a few donors, dominant clonotypes made up about 25-60.1% of CD3+CD56-NKG2C+ cells.

The chain carries TRBV4-1 and TRBJ1-2; the D call of TRBD1 rests on TCRdb alone, since no DNA is present to check it. The sequenced sample consisted of blood T cells: a sorted CD56 or NKG2C T cell subset, CD4+ or CD8+ T cells, or bulk PBMC T cells (not recorded which). The sequence came from a woman in her fifties or sixties in good health. The CDR3 is CASSQLTGENGYTF.